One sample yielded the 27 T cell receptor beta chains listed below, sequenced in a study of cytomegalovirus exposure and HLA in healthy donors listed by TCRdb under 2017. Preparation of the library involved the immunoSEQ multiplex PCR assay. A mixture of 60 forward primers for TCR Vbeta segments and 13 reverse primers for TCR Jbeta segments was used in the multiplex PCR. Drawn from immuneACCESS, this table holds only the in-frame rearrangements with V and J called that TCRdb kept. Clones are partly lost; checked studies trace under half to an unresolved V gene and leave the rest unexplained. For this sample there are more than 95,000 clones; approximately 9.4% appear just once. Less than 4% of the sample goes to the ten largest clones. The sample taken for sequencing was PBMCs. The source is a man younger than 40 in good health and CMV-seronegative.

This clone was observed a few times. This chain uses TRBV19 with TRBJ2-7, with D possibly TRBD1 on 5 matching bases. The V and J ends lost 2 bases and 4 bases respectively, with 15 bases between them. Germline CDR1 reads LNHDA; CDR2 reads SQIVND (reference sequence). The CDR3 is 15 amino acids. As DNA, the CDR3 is TGTGCCAGTAGTATAAAAGTGGGGCTGATTTACGAGCAGTACTTC. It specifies CASSIKVGLIYEQYF.

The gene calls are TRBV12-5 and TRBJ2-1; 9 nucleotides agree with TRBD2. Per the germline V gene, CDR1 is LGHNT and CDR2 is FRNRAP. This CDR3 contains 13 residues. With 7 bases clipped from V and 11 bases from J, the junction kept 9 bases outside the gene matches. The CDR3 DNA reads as TGTGCTAGTGAGGGCGGGGGGGCCGGGAAGCAGTTCTTC. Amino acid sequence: CASEGGGAGKQFF.

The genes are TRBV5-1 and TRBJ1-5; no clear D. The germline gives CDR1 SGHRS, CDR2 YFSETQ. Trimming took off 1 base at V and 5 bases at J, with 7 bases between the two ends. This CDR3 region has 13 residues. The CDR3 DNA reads TGCGCCAGCAGCTTGTGGCAGGATCAGCCCCAGCATTTT. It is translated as CASSLWQDQPQHF. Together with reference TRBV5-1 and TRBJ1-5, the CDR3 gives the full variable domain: KAGVTQTPRYLIKTRGQQVTLSCSPISGHRSVSWYQQTPGQGLQFLFEYFSETQRNKGNFPGRFSGRQFSNSRSEMNVSTLELGDSALYLCASSLWQDQPQHFGDGTRLSIL.

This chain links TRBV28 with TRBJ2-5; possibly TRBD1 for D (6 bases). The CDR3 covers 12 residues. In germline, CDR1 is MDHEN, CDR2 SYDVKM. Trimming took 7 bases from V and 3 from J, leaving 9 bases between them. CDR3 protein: CASTTGKETQYF. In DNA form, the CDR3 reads TGTGCCAGCACAACAGGGAAAGAGACCCAGTACTTC.

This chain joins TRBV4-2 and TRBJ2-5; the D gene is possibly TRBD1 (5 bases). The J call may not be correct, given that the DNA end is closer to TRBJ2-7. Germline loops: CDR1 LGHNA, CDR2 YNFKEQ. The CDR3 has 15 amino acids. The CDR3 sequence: CASSQDRGSSYEQYF. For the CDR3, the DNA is TGTGCCAGCAGCCAAGATAGGGGTAGCTCCTACGAGCAGTACTTC.

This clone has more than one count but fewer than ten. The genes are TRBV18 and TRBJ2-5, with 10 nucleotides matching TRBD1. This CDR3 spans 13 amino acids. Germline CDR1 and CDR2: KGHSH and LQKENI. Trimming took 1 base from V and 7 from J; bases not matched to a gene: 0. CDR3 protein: CASSPRDRGTQYF. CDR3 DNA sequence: TGTGCCAGCTCACCACGGGACAGGGGGACCCAGTACTTC.

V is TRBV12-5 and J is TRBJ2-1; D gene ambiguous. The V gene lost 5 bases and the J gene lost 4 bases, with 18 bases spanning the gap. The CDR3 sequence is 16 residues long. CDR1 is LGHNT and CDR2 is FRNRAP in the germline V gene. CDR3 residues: CASGQLSTTPYNEQFF. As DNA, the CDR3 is TGTGCTAGTGGTCAACTATCTACGACTCCGTACAATGAGCAGTTCTTC.

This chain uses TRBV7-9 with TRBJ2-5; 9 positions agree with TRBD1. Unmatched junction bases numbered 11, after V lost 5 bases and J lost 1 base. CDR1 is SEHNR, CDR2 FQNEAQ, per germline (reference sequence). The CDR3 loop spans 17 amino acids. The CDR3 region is CASSVIGGQGSQETQYF. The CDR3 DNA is TGTGCCAGCAGCGTGATTGGGGGACAGGGCTCCCAAGAGACCCAGTACTTC.

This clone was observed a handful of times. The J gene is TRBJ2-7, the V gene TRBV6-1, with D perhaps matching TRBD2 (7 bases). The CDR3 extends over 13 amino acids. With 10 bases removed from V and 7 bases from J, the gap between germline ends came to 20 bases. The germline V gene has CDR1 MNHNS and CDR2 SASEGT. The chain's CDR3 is CATSPGGRGEQYF. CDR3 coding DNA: TGTGCCACCTCTCCCGGGGGGCGCGGGGAGCAGTACTTC.

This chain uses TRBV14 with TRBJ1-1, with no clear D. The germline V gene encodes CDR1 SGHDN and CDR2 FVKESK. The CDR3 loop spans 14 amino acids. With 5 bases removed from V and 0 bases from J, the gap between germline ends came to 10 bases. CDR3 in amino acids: CASSKKQLNTEAFF. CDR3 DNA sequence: TGTGCCAGCAGCAAAAAACAGCTGAACACTGAAGCTTTCTTT.

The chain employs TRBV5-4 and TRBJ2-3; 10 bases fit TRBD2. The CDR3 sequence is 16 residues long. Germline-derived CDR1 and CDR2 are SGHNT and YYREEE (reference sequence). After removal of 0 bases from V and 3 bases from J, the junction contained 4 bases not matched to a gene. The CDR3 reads CASSLGPSGSTDTQYF. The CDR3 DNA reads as TGTGCCAGCAGCTTGGGACCTAGCGGGAGTACAGATACGCAGTATTTT. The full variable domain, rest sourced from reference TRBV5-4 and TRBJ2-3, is ETGVTQSPTHLIKTRGQQVTLRCSSQSGHNTVSWYQQALGQGPQFIFQYYREEENGRGNFPPRFSGLQFPNYSSELNVNALELDDSALYLCASSLGPSGSTDTQYFGPGTRLTVL.

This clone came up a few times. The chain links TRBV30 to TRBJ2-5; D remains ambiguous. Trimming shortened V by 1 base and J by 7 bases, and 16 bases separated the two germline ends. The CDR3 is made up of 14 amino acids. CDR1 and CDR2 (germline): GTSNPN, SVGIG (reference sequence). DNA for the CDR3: TGTGCCTGGAGTGAGGTCGTGGGCTTCGTGACCCAGTACTTC. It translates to CAWSEVVGFVTQYF.

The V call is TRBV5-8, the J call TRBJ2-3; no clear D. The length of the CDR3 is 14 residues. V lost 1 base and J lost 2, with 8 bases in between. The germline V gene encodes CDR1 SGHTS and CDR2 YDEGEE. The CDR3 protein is CASSLKSNTDTQYF. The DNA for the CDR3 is TGTGCCAGCAGCTTGAAATCAAACACAGATACGCAGTATTTT.

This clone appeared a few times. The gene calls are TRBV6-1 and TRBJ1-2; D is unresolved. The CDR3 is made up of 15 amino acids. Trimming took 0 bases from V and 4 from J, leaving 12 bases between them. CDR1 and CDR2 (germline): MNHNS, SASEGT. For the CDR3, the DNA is TGTGCCAGCAGTGAAGCTCCTGGGGAGGGCTATGGCTACACCTTC. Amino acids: CASSEAPGEGYGYTF.

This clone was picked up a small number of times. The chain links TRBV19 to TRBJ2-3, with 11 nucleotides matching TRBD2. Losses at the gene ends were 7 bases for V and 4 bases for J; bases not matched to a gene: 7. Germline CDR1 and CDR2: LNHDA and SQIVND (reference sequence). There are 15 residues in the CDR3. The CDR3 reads CASMVLAGAPDTQYF. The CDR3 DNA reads TGTGCCAGTATGGTACTAGCGGGAGCCCCAGATACGCAGTATTTT.

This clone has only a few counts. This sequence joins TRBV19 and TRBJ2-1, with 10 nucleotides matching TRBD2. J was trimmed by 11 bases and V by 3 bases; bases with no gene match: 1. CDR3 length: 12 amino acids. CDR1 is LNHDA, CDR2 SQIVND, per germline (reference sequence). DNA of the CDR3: TGTGCCAGTAGTATCACTAGCGGGAAGCAGTTCTTC. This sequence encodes CASSITSGKQFF.

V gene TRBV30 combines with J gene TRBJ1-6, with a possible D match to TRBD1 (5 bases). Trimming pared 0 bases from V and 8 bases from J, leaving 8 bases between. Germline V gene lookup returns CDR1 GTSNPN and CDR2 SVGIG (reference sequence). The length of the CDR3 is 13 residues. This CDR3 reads CAWSVAGDSPLHF. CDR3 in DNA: TGTGCCTGGAGTGTTGCGGGGGATTCACCCCTCCACTTT.

CDR3 protein: CASSFPNDRSPYEQYF. The CDR3 DNA reads as TGTGCCAGCAGCTTTCCTAACGACAGGTCCCCCTACGAGCAGTACTTC. The rearrangement joins TRBV7-9 to TRBJ2-7; the D gene is possibly TRBD1 (6 bases). Between the trimmed V and J ends, which lost 3 bases and 2 bases, there was a span of 17 bases. The CDR3 totals 16 residues. CDR1 is SEHNR and CDR2 is FQNEAQ in the germline V gene (reference sequence).

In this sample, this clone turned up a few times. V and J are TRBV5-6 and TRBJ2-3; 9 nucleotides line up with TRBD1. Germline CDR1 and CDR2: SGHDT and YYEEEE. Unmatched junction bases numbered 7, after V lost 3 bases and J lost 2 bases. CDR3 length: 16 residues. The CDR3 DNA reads TGTGCCAGCAGCTGGCGACAGGGGGGATACACAGATACGCAGTATTTT. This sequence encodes CASSWRQGGYTDTQYF.

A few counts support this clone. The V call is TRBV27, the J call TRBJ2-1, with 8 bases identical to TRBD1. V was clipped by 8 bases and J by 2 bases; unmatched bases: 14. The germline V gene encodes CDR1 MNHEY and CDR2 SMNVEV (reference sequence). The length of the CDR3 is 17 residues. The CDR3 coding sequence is TGTGCCAGCCCTACCCGGGACAGGAAAACCCCCTACAATGAGCAGTTCTTC. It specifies CASPTRDRKTPYNEQFF.

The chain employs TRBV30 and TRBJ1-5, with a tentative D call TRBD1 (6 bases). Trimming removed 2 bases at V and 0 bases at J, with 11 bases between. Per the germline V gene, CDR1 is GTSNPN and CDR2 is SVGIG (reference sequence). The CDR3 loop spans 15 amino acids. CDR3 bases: TGTGCCTGGAGTACTAGGACAGATAGCAATCAGCCCCAGCATTTT. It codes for CAWSTRTDSNQPQHF.

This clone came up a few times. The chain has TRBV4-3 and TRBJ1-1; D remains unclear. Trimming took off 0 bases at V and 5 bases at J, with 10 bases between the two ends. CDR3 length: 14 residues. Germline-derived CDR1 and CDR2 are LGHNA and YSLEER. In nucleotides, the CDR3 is TGCGCCAGCAGCCAAGATCTTGCGTTTACTGAAGCTTTCTTT. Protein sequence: CASSQDLAFTEAFF.

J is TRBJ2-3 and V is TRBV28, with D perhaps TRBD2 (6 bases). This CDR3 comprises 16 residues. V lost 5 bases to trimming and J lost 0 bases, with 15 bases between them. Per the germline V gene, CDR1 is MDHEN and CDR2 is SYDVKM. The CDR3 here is CASSQGGLRSTDTQYF. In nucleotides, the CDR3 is TGTGCCAGCAGTCAAGGAGGGTTGAGGAGCACAGATACGCAGTATTTT.

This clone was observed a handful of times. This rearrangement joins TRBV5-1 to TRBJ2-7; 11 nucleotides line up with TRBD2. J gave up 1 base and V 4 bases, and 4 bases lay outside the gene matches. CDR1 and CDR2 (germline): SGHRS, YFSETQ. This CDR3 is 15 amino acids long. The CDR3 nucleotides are TGCGCCAGCAGCGAGGGACTAGCGGATTCCTACGAGCAGTACTTC. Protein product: CASSEGLADSYEQYF.

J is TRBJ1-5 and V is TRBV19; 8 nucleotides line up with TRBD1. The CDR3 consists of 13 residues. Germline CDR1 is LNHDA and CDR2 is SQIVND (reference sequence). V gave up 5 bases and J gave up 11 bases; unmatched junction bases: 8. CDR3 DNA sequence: TGTGCCAGTAGTGTAGGGACAGGTGGAGCCCAGCATTTT. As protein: CASSVGTGGAQHF. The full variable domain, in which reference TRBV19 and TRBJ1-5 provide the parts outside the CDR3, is DGGITQSPKYLFRKEGQNVTLSCEQNLNHDAMYWYRQDPGQGLRLIYYSQIVNDFQKGDIAEGYSVSREKKESFPLTVTSAQKNPTAFYLCASSVGTGGAQHFGDGTRLSIL.

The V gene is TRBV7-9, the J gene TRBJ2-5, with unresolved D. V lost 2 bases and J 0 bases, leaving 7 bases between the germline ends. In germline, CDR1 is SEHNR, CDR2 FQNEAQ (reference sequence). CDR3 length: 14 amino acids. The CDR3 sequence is CASSLLEDQETQYF. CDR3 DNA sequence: TGTGCCAGCAGCTTACTAGAGGACCAAGAGACCCAGTACTTC.

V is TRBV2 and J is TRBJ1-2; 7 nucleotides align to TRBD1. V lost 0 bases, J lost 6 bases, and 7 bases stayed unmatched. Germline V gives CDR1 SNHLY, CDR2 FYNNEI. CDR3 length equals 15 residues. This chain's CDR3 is CASSEALTGYDGYTF. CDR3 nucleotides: TGTGCCAGCAGTGAAGCCCTGACAGGGTACGATGGCTACACCTTC.